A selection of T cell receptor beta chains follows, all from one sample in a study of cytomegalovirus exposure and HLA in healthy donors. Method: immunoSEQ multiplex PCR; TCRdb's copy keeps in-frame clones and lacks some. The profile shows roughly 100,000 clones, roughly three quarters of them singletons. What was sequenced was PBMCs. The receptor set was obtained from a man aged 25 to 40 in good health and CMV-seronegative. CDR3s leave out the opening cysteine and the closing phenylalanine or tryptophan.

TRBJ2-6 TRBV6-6 ASRIEGAGANVLT
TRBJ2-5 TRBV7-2 ASSPLFQETQY
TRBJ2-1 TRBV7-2 ASSSLNEQF
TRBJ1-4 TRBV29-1 SGRQGGNEKLF
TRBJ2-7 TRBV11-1 ASSYSAGDPSYEQY
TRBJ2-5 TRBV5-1 ASSFASGRSQETQY
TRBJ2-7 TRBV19 ASSTPRDTYEQY
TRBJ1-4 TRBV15 ATSRDWLLGEEKLF
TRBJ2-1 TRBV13 ASSPRTGMEQF
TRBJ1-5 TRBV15 ATSRGRGQRNQPQH
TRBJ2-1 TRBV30 AWTSGMGNEQF
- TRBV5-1 ASSPGQDTYRYSYEQY
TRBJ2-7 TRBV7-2 ASSKRGSGTYEQY
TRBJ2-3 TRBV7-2 ASSPQGTGATDTQY
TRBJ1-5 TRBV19 ASSMDRGSNQPQH
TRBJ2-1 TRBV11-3 ASSGTGLAYNEQF
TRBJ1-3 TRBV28 ASSPLRNTIY
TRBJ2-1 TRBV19 ASSPVRGDYDEQF
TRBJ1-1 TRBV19 ASLTGAGGTEAF
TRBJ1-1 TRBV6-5 ASSRLRGTEAF
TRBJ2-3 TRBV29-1 RATSGRVADTQY
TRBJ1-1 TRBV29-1 SVPSFGSDTEAF
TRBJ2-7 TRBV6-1 TSSELGTGVYEQY
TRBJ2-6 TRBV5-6 ASSQIQSSGANGLT